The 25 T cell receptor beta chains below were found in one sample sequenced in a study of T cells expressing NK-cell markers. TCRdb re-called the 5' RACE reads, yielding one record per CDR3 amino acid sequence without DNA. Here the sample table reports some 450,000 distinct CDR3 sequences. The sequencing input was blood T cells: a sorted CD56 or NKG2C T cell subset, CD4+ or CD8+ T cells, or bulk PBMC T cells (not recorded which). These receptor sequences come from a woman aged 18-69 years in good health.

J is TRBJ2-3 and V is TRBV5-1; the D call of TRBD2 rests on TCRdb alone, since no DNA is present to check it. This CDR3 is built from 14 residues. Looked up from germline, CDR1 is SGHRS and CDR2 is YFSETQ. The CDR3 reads CASSLVGGPDTQYF.

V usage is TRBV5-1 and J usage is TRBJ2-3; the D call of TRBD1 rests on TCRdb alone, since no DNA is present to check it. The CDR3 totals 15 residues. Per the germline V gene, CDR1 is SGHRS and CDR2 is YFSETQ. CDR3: CASSHSGTSTDTQYF.

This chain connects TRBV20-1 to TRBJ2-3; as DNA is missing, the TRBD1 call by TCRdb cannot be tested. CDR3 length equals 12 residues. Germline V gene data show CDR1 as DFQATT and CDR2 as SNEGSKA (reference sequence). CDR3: CSGHRSTDTQYF.

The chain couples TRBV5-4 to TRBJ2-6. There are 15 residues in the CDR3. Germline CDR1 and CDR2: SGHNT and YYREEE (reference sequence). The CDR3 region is CASSGRRGGANVLTF.

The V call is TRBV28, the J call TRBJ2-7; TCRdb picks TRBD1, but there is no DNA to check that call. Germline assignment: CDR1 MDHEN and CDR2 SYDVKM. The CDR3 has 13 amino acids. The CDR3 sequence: CASSRPSDYEQYF. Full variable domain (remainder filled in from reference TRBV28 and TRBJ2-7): DVKVTQSSRYLVKRTGEKVFLECVQDMDHENMFWYRQDPGLGLRLIYFSYDVKMKEKGDIPEGYSVSREKKERFSLILESASTNQTSMYLCASSRPSDYEQYFGPGTRLTVT.

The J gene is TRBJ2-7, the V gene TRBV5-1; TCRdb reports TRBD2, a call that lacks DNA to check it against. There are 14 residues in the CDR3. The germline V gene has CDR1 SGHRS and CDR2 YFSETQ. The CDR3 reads CASGGYAGSYEQYF.

CDR3 sequence: CASSETSSYNEQFF. V and J are TRBV5-1 and TRBJ2-1. The CDR3 sequence is 14 residues long. Per the germline V gene, CDR1 is SGHRS and CDR2 is YFSETQ. Based on the CDR3 plus reference TRBV5-1 and TRBJ2-1, the full variable domain is KAGVTQTPRYLIKTRGQQVTLSCSPISGHRSVSWYQQTPGQGLQFLFEYFSETQRNKGNFPGRFSGRQFSNSRSEMNVSTLELGDSALYLCASSETSSYNEQFFGPGTRLTVL.

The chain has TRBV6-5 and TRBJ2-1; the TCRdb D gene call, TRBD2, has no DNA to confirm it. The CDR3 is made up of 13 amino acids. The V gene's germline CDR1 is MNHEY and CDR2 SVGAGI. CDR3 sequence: CASSSPLVFEQFF.

Here the CDR3 reads CASSLWGGDQPQHF. J is TRBJ1-5 and V is TRBV11-2. Germline lookup yields CDR1 SGHAT and CDR2 FQNNGV. There are 14 residues in the CDR3.

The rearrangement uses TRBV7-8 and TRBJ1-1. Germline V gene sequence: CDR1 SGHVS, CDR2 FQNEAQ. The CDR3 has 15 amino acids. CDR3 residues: CASSSGTARNTEAFF.

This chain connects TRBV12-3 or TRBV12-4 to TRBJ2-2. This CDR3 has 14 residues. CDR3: CASSFNEHTGELFF.

This chain's CDR3 is CASSSVGGDISGANVLTF. V is TRBV28 and J is TRBJ2-6; lacking DNA, the TRBD1 call made by TCRdb goes unchecked. Looked up from germline, CDR1 is MDHEN and CDR2 is SYDVKM. The CDR3 is made up of 18 amino acids. Full variable domain (outside the CDR3, taken from reference TRBV28 and TRBJ2-6): DVKVTQSSRYLVKRTGEKVFLECVQDMDHENMFWYRQDPGLGLRLIYFSYDVKMKEKGDIPEGYSVSREKKERFSLILESASTNQTSMYLCASSSVGGDISGANVLTFGAGSRLTVL.

The CDR3 reads CASIPTGLAGEQFF. The genes are TRBV7-2 and TRBJ2-1; the D call of TRBD2 rests on TCRdb alone, since no DNA is present to check it. CDR1 is SGHTA and CDR2 is FQGNSA in the germline V gene. The CDR3 runs to 14 residues.

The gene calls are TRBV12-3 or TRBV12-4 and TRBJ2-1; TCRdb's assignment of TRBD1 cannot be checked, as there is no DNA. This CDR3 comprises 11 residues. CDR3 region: CASSSGYEQFF.

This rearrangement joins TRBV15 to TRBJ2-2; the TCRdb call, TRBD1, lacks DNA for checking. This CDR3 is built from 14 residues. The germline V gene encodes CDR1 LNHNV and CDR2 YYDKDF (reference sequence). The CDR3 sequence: CATRDRRRAGELFF. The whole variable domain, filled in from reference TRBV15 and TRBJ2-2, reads DAMVIQNPRYQVTQFGKPVTLSCSQTLNHNVMYWYQQKSSQAPKLLFHYYDKDFNNEADTPDNFQSRRPNTSFCFLDIRSPGLGDTAMYLCATRDRRRAGELFFGEGSRLTVL.

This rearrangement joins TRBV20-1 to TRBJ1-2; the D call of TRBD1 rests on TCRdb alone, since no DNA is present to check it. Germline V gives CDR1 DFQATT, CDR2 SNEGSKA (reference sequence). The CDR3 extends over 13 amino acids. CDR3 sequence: CSAGAPGQDGYTF.

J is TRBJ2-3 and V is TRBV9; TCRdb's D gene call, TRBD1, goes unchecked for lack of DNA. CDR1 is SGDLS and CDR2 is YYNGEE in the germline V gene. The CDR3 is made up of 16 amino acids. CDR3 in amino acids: CASSPRRGGVGGTQYF.

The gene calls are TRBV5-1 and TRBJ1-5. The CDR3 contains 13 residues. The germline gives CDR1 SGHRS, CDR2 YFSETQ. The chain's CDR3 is CASSPEPNQPQHF.

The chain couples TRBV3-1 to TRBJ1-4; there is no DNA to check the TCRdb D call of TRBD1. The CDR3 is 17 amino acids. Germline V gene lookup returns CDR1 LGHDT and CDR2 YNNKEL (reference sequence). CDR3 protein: CASSLLPAGERAEKLFF.

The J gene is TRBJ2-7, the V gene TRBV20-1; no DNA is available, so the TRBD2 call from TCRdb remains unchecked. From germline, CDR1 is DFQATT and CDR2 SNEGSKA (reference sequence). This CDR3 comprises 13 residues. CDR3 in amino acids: CSASTSGRHEQYF.

The CDR3 is CATSDAPGAGGLDEQFF. V and J are TRBV24-1 and TRBJ2-1; TCRdb picks TRBD2, but there is no DNA to check that call. The CDR3 spans 17 residues. Germline CDR1 is KGHDR and CDR2 is SFDVKD.

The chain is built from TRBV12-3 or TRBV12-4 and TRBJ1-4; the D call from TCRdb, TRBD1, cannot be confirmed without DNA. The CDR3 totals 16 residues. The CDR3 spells CASSPEVGGDLRELFF.

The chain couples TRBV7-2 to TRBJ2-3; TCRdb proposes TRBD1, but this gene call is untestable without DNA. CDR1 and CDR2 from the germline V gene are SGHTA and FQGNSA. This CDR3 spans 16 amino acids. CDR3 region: CASSLEGQGAPDTQYF.

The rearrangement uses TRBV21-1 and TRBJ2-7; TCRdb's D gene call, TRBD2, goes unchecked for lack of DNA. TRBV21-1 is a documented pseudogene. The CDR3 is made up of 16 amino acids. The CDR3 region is CASSKDLRGSSYEQYF.

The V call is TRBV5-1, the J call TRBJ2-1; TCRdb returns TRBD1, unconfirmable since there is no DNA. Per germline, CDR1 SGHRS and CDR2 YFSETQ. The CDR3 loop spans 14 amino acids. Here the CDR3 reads CASSFPGRVGEQFF.